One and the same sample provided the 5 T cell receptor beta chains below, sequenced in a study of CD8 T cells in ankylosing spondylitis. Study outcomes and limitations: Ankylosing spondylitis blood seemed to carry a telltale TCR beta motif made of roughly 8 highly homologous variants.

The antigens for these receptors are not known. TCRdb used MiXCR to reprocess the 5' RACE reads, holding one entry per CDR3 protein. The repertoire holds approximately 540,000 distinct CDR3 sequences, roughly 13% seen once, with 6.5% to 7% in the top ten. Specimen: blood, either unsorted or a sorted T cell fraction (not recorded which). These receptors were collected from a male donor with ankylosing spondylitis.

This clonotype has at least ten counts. The CDR3 DNA sequence: TGCGCCAGCAGCTTTGACAGGGGTGACTATGGCTACACCTTC. Translated, it gives CASSFDRGDYGYTF. The V call is TRBV5-1, the J call TRBJ1-2; TRBD1 matches 8 bases. Germline V gene sequence: CDR1 SGHRS, CDR2 YFSETQ. J lost 3 bases, V lost 2 bases, and 3 bases had no gene match. There are 14 residues in the CDR3.

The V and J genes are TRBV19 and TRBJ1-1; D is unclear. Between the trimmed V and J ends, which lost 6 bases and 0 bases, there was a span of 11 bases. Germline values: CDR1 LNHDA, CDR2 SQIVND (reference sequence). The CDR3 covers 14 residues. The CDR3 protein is CASSAMEVNTEAFF. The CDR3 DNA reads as TGTGCCAGTAGCGCAATGGAAGTGAACACTGAAGCTTTCTTT.

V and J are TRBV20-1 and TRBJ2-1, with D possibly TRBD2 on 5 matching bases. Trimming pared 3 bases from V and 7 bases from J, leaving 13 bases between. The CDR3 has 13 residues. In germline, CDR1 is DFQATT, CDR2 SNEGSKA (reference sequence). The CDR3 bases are TGCAGTGCTAGCGGGATCGCCGGGAATGAGCAGTTCTTC. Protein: CSASGIAGNEQFF.

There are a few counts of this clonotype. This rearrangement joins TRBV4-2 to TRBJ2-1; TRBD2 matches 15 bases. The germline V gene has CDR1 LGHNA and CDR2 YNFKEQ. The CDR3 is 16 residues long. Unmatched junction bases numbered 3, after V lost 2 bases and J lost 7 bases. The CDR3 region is CASSQRTSGRDNEQFF. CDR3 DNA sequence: TGTGCCAGCAGCCAAAGGACTAGCGGGAGGGATAATGAGCAGTTCTTC.

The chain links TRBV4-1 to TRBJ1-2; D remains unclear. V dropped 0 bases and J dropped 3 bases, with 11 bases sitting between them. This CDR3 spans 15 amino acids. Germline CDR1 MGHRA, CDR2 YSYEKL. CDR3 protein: CASSQDSGTYYGYTF. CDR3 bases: TGCGCCAGCAGCCAAGATAGTGGCACCTACTATGGCTACACCTTC.